This record covers a single T cell receptor (beta chain). It was with 60 Vbeta and 13 Jbeta primers that the PCR ran. Sequencing was performed with immunoSEQ multiplex PCR; in TCRdb, only in-frame clones are kept and a portion is missing. The sample has just over 150,000 clones, under 80% seen once. The entry originates in a study of cytomegalovirus exposure and HLA in healthy donors. This receptor was obtained from a woman aged 30 to 39 in good health and CMV-seronegative. Specimen: PBMCs.

In nucleotides, the CDR3 is TGTGCCAGCAGCTTAGAGGGACAGCGGACAGATACGCAGTATTTT. Its protein is CASSLEGQRTDTQYF. The chain recombines TRBV7-9 with TRBJ2-3; 7 bases align to TRBD1. Germline lookup yields CDR1 SEHNR and CDR2 FQNEAQ (reference sequence). J lost 3 bases, V lost 1 base, and 4 bases had no gene match. This CDR3 spans 15 amino acids.